What follows is one TCR beta chain and its context. What it binds is not known. This CDR3 spans 14 amino acids. Trimming left V 2 bases short and J 1 base short, with 5 bases between. CDR1 is SNHLY and CDR2 is FYNNEI in the germline V gene. Method: immunoSEQ multiplex PCR; TCRdb's copy keeps in-frame clones and lacks some. The sample contains 40,000 to 50,000 clones, roughly 89% of which appear only once. The data were obtained in a study of CD4+ T cells in melanoma. Study results and limitations: CD8+ T cell, macrophage and B cell function reportedly correlated with neoantigen-specific CD4+ T cells.

This chain connects TRBV2 to TRBJ2-2; D is undetermined. The specimen was peripheral blood. This clonotype was obtained from a human donor with melanoma. The CDR3 loop is CASSESGNTGELFF. In nucleotides, the CDR3 is TGTGCCAGCAGTGAATCAGGGAACACCGGGGAGCTGTTTTTT.